A single sample gave rise to the 17 T cell receptor beta chains below, sequenced in a study of T cell changes during pregnancy in multiple sclerosis. Measured with immunoSEQ multiplex PCR; TCRdb has only the in-frame clones, and not every one. The sample holds about 62,000 clones, nearly 90% seen once. The specimen was peripheral blood, collected in the first trimester of pregnancy. The receptors were sampled from a female donor with multiple sclerosis, enrolled in a pregnancy study.

The V gene is TRBV5-1, the J gene TRBJ2-3; unclear D gene. Germline V gene data show CDR1 as SGHRS and CDR2 as YFSETQ. V was cut by 4 bases and J by 2 bases, with 8 bases left in between. The CDR3 consists of 13 residues. CDR3: CASSGGDTDTQYF. CDR3 DNA sequence: TGCGCCAGCAGCGGCGGCGACACAGATACGCAGTATTTT. Full variable domain (remainder filled in from reference TRBV5-1 and TRBJ2-3): KAGVTQTPRYLIKTRGQQVTLSCSPISGHRSVSWYQQTPGQGLQFLFEYFSETQRNKGNFPGRFSGRQFSNSRSEMNVSTLELGDSALYLCASSGGDTDTQYFGPGTRLTVL.

This chain connects TRBV19 to TRBJ2-7, with TRBD1 identical over 7 bases. The CDR3 loop spans 15 amino acids. CDR1 is LNHDA and CDR2 is SQIVND in the germline V gene (reference sequence). V shed 3 bases, J shed 0 bases, and the junction held 5 bases outside the gene matches. The CDR3 nucleotides are TGTGCCAGTAGTATCCCGGGACAGATCTCCTACGAGCAGTACTTC. Residues: CASSIPGQISYEQYF.

This clone was picked up a small number of times. V and J are TRBV7-6 and TRBJ2-1; 10 bases match TRBD2. After removal of 6 bases from V and 6 bases from J, the junction contained 5 bases not matched to a gene. This CDR3 contains 14 residues. Per the germline V gene, CDR1 is SGHVS and CDR2 is FNYEAQ. The CDR3 DNA reads as TGTGCCAGCAGTCCGATAGCGGGAGGCAATGAGCAGTTCTTC. It yields the protein CASSPIAGGNEQFF. Filled out from reference TRBV7-6 and TRBJ2-1, the complete variable domain reads GAGVSQSPRYKVTKRGQDVALRCDPISGHVSLYWYRQALGQGPEFLTYFNYEAQQDKSGLPNDRFSAERPEGSISTLTIQRTEQRDSAMYRCASSPIAGGNEQFFGPGTRLTVL.

The CDR3 DNA follows: TGTGCCAGCAGCCCAAATCCGGGGGCAGATACGCAGTATTTT. This codes for CASSPNPGADTQYF. The chain recombines TRBV7-2 with TRBJ2-3; TRBD2 is a possible D gene (6 bases). Germline-derived CDR1 and CDR2 are SGHTA and FQGNSA. Trimming pared 5 bases from V and 4 bases from J, leaving 13 bases between. The CDR3 loop spans 14 amino acids.

The chain employs TRBV5-4 and TRBJ1-1; the match to TRBD1 covers 8 bases. This CDR3 has 14 amino acids. The germline CDR1 and CDR2 sequences are SGHNT and YYREEE (reference sequence). The trim removed 0 bases at V and 3 bases at J, leaving 1 base unmatched. The CDR3: CASSLGTGYTEAFF. The CDR3 coding sequence is TGTGCCAGCAGCTTGGGGACAGGGTACACTGAAGCTTTCTTT. Filled out from reference TRBV5-4 and TRBJ1-1, the complete variable domain reads ETGVTQSPTHLIKTRGQQVTLRCSSQSGHNTVSWYQQALGQGPQFIFQYYREEENGRGNFPPRFSGLQFPNYSSELNVNALELDDSALYLCASSLGTGYTEAFFGQGTRLTVV.

The chain couples TRBV7-9 to TRBJ2-7; 9 positions agree with TRBD1. Germline V gene data show CDR1 as SEHNR and CDR2 as FQNEAQ (reference sequence). The CDR3 loop spans 15 amino acids. J gave up 2 bases and V 3 bases, and 5 bases lay outside the gene matches. CDR3 bases: TGTGCCAGCAGCTTCCGGGACAGGGTTGCCTACGAGCAGTACTTC. It specifies CASSFRDRVAYEQYF.

V is TRBV19 and J is TRBJ2-6; D remains ambiguous. With 4 bases removed from V and 2 bases from J, the gap between germline ends came to 9 bases. Germline V gene sequence: CDR1 LNHDA, CDR2 SQIVND (reference sequence). CDR3 length: 15 residues. The CDR3 reads CASSTGLAGANVLTF. The DNA for the CDR3 is TGTGCCAGTAGTACTGGGCTCGCTGGGGCCAACGTCCTGACTTTC. The full variable domain, rest sourced from reference TRBV19 and TRBJ2-6, is DGGITQSPKYLFRKEGQNVTLSCEQNLNHDAMYWYRQDPGQGLRLIYYSQIVNDFQKGDIAEGYSVSREKKESFPLTVTSAQKNPTAFYLCASSTGLAGANVLTFGAGSRLTVL.

This sequence joins TRBV6-5 and TRBJ1-2, with D maybe TRBD1 (5 bases). This CDR3 region has 14 residues. The germline gives CDR1 MNHEY, CDR2 SVGAGI. The V gene lost 3 bases and the J gene lost 4 bases, with 12 bases spanning the gap. CDR3: CASSYQGRGYGYTF. The CDR3 DNA reads as TGTGCCAGCAGTTATCAGGGAAGGGGCTATGGCTACACCTTC.

Only one count was recorded for this clone. The rearrangement links TRBV27 to TRBJ2-2; 10 bases line up with TRBD2. The CDR3 totals 14 residues. Unmatched junction bases numbered 3, after V lost 4 bases and J lost 7 bases. The germline V gene has CDR1 MNHEY and CDR2 SMNVEV (reference sequence). The CDR3 reads CASSSAGGGGELFF. CDR3 DNA sequence: TGTGCCAGCAGTTCAGCGGGAGGGGGCGGGGAGCTGTTTTTT.

This sequence joins TRBV19 and TRBJ1-2; 7 nucleotides agree with TRBD1. The CDR3 extends over 16 amino acids. The V and J ends lost 7 bases and 0 bases, in that order; junction bases with no gene match: 11. Germline assignment: CDR1 LNHDA and CDR2 SQIVND (reference sequence). The CDR3 DNA follows: TGTGCCAGTAATCTACTGGGACAGCGGCCTAACTATGGCTACACCTTC. This sequence encodes CASNLLGQRPNYGYTF.

V gene TRBV5-1 combines with J gene TRBJ2-2; 10 nucleotides align to TRBD2. This CDR3 is built from 16 residues. Trimming took 4 bases from V and 2 from J; bases not matched to a gene: 5. CDR1 and CDR2 (germline): SGHRS, YFSETQ. The CDR3 bases are TGCGCCAGCAGCCCGGGACTAGCGTCCAACACCGGGGAGCTGTTTTTT. Protein sequence: CASSPGLASNTGELFF.

This clone was recorded only once. The V and J genes are TRBV5-4 and TRBJ2-1; TRBD2 matches 10 bases. The CDR3 consists of 18 residues. Germline V gene sequence: CDR1 SGHNT, CDR2 YYREEE (reference sequence). The J segment lost 5 bases and the V segment lost 3 bases, leaving 14 bases of the junction unmatched. CDR3 amino acids: CASSSKWSSGGEDNEQFF. The CDR3 region has the DNA TGTGCCAGCAGCTCAAAATGGTCTAGCGGGGGCGAGGACAATGAGCAGTTCTTC.

The chain employs TRBV7-2 and TRBJ2-7; a possible D gene is TRBD2 (6 bases). From germline, CDR1 is SGHTA and CDR2 FQGNSA. CDR3 length equals 16 residues. V lost 0 bases to trimming and J lost 0 bases, with 12 bases between them. The CDR3 DNA sequence: TGTGCCAGCAGCTTAGCAGGTAGCGGTTCCTCCTACGAGCAGTACTTC. Its translation is CASSLAGSGSSYEQYF.

This chain connects TRBV19 to TRBJ1-4; 10 bases line up with TRBD1. The germline gives CDR1 LNHDA, CDR2 SQIVND (reference sequence). CDR3 length equals 14 residues. V gave up 5 bases and J gave up 7 bases; unmatched junction bases: 4. The CDR3 sequence: CASSLGQGGEKLFF. The CDR3 DNA sequence: TGTGCCAGTAGTCTCGGACAGGGGGGTGAAAAACTGTTTTTT.

V is TRBV7-2 and J is TRBJ2-7, with 10 positions matching TRBD1. V lost 1 base and J lost 5; bases outside the gene matches: 5. The CDR3 is 15 residues long. Germline CDR1 is SGHTA and CDR2 is FQGNSA. CDR3 in amino acids: CASSLVRDRGHEQYF. In DNA form, the CDR3 reads TGTGCCAGCAGCTTAGTTCGGGACAGGGGACACGAGCAGTACTTC.

V gene TRBV5-1 combines with J gene TRBJ1-1; D remains ambiguous. V dropped 0 bases and J dropped 4 bases, with 10 bases sitting between them. CDR3 length: 14 amino acids. Germline V gene sequence: CDR1 SGHRS, CDR2 YFSETQ. CDR3 DNA: TGCGCCAGCAGCTTGGAGGGAGGTGGCACTGAAGCTTTCTTT. Protein sequence: CASSLEGGGTEAFF.

This chain connects TRBV5-6 to TRBJ2-5; possibly TRBD2 for D (5 bases). The V gene lost 4 bases and the J gene lost 11 bases, with 15 bases spanning the gap. This CDR3 has 12 amino acids. Germline-derived CDR1 and CDR2 are SGHDT and YYEEEE. The CDR3: CASSPAGWEQYF. CDR3 DNA sequence: TGTGCCAGCAGCCCGGCCGGGTGGGAGCAGTACTTC.